These 3 T cell receptor beta chains originate from one sample sequenced in a study of blood T cell repertoires in COVID-19. Sequenced by immunoSEQ multiplex PCR; TCRdb stores in-frame clones only, minus some. The sample lists around 100,000 clones, around 88% occurring once. Material for sequencing was peripheral blood. These receptors were obtained from a human donor in a cohort sampled during active COVID-19.

The rearrangement links TRBV28 to TRBJ1-5; D call uncertain. V dropped 8 bases and J dropped 5 bases, with 16 bases sitting between them. The CDR3 length is 14 residues. Germline V gene data show CDR1 as MDHEN and CDR2 as SYDVKM. CDR3 loop: CASARERFYQPQHF. The CDR3 coding sequence is TGTGCCAGCGCCCGGGAAAGGTTTTATCAGCCCCAGCATTTT.

The CDR3 nucleotides read TGTGCCTGGAGTGTCTTAGAGACCCAGTACTTC. Translating gives CAWSVLETQYF. The chain links TRBV30 to TRBJ2-5, with D hard to call. The CDR3 extends over 11 amino acids. V gave up 0 bases and J gave up 4 bases, with 3 bases separating them. Per germline, CDR1 GTSNPN and CDR2 SVGIG (reference sequence).

This clone came up once. This chain links TRBV6-5 with TRBJ1-4; the match to TRBD1 covers 8 bases. V dropped 5 bases and J dropped 7; count of bases not matched to a gene: 9. Germline V gene lookup returns CDR1 MNHEY and CDR2 SVGAGI. The CDR3 extends over 15 amino acids. CDR3 DNA sequence: TGTGCCAGCAGTCCTTGGACAGGGAGCGCTGAAAAACTGTTTTTT. It codes for CASSPWTGSAEKLFF.